This TCR beta chain was documented in a study of T cells in localized non-small cell lung cancer. The repertoire was sequenced with immunoSEQ multiplex PCR; TCRdb's copy has only in-frame clones and lacks some. The sample comprises approximately 3,600 clones, around two fifths of which are singletons, and about a sixth rests with the top ten. This clone was observed a few times. CDR3 length: 15 residues. V lost 2 bases to trimming and J lost 2 bases, with 13 bases between them. CDR1 SGHNT and CDR2 YENEEA come from the germline V gene. The receptor was derived from a male donor at least 60 years old with stage I lung adenocarcinoma. The sample here was lung tumor tissue, taken before any cancer treatment. This chain uses TRBV11-3 with TRBJ2-7; no reliable D call. This chain's CDR3 is CASSLQIIKTYEQYF. For the CDR3, the DNA is TGTGCCAGCAGCTTACAGATCATAAAAACCTACGAGCAGTACTTC.